A single sample gave rise to the 13 T cell receptor beta chains below, sequenced in a study of shared clonotypes between healthy human individuals. Only in-frame clones appear in the TCRdb table, and some are missing; sequencing was by immunoSEQ multiplex PCR. Here the sample spans approximately 1,500,000 clones, 98% being singletons. What was sequenced was naive CD4+ T cells sorted from blood. Subset specified: CD45RA+ positively selected. These receptors were taken from a man younger than 40 in good health.

This sequence joins TRBV11-2 and TRBJ1-1, with a possible D match to TRBD1 (5 bases). The V gene lost 8 bases and the J gene lost 1 base, with 17 bases spanning the gap. In germline, CDR1 is SGHAT, CDR2 FQNNGV. This CDR3 comprises 15 residues. The CDR3 region is CASGKVRRENTEAFF. The CDR3 DNA follows: TGTGCCAGCGGTAAAGTCCGCAGGGAGAACACTGAAGCTTTCTTT. Using reference TRBV11-2 and TRBJ1-1 for the parts outside the CDR3, the full variable domain is EAGVAQSPRYKIIEKRQSVAFWCNPISGHATLYWYQQILGQGPKLLIQFQNNGVVDDSQLPKDRFSAERLKGVDSTLKIQPAKLEDSAVYLCASGKVRRENTEAFFGQGTRLTVV.

The V and J genes are TRBV11-3 and TRBJ2-1; D possibly uses TRBD1 or TRBD2 (5 bases each). The V end was cut by 8 bases, the J end by 0 bases, with 5 bases between. The CDR3 has 12 residues. From germline, CDR1 is SGHNT and CDR2 YENEEA. The CDR3 nucleotides are TGTGCCAGCGGGACCTCCTACAATGAGCAGTTCTTC. Amino acids: CASGTSYNEQFF.

The rearrangement joins TRBV7-9 to TRBJ1-5, with D maybe TRBD1 (6 bases). Germline CDR1 reads SEHNR; CDR2 reads FQNEAQ (reference sequence). The CDR3 is 15 residues long. Trimming cost V 2 bases and J 5 bases, with 13 bases left between them. The CDR3 region is CASSLSGGADQPQHF. CDR3 in DNA: TGTGCCAGCAGCTTATCCGGGGGCGCGGATCAGCCCCAGCATTTT.

This rearrangement joins TRBV5-1 to TRBJ2-7, with D possibly matching TRBD1 (6 bases). V lost 0 bases and J 9 bases, leaving 13 bases between the germline ends. Germline CDR1 SGHRS, CDR2 YFSETQ. The CDR3 contains 13 residues. The CDR3 region is CASSLDGRGTQYF. The CDR3 nucleotides are TGCGCCAGCAGCTTGGACGGCAGGGGCACGCAGTACTTC.

This clone appeared a single time. Other DNA sequences of this sample code for an identical CDR3. The rearrangement links TRBV5-1 to TRBJ2-3, with D uncertain. The CDR3 consists of 14 residues. The V end lost 0 bases, the J end lost 2 bases, and 7 bases lay between the germline ends. Germline CDR1 SGHRS, CDR2 YFSETQ. The chain's CDR3 is CASSLGQSTDTQYF. The CDR3 bases are TGCGCCAGCAGCTTGGGTCAGTCCACAGATACGCAGTATTTT.

The rearrangement uses TRBV5-1 and TRBJ2-5; 7 nucleotides match TRBD2. CDR1 is SGHRS, CDR2 YFSETQ, per germline. The length of the CDR3 is 14 residues. After removal of 6 bases from V and 5 bases from J, the junction contained 10 bases not matched to a gene. The DNA for the CDR3 is TGCGCCAGCACCCTAGCGGAGAGGGCGGAGACCCAGTACTTC. Residues: CASTLAERAETQYF.

J is TRBJ2-5 and V is TRBV10-2; 8 bases are shared with TRBD1. There are 14 residues in the CDR3. The germline V gene has CDR1 WSHSY and CDR2 SAAADI. The J segment lost 5 bases and the V segment lost 6 bases, leaving 8 bases of the junction unmatched. CDR3 DNA sequence: TGCGCCAGCAGCCCCTCAGGGGGCTATGAGACCCAGTACTTC. Its translation is CASSPSGGYETQYF.

This sequence joins TRBV19 and TRBJ1-1; possible D gene TRBD1, 6 bases. Trimming took off 7 bases at V and 0 bases at J, with 12 bases between the two ends. CDR3 length: 14 amino acids. Germline-derived CDR1 and CDR2 are LNHDA and SQIVND (reference sequence). CDR3 amino acids: CASNKDRLNTEAFF. The CDR3 bases are TGTGCCAGTAACAAGGACAGATTGAACACTGAAGCTTTCTTT.

The rearrangement uses TRBV7-8 and TRBJ1-2; no clear D gene. This CDR3 spans 16 amino acids. V was trimmed by 1 base and J by 7 bases, leaving 19 bases between them. Germline V gives CDR1 SGHVS, CDR2 FQNEAQ. CDR3 amino acids: CASSLDLKVLGGGYTF. Here the CDR3 DNA reads TGTGCCAGCAGCTTAGACCTAAAGGTACTGGGAGGTGGCTACACCTTC.

This chain joins TRBV10-3 and TRBJ1-5; D gene unclear. This CDR3 contains 13 residues. Trimming removed 4 bases from V and 0 bases from J, with 4 bases in between. The germline CDR1 and CDR2 sequences are ENHRY and SYGVKD. The CDR3 loop is CAISVNSNQPQHF. The DNA of the CDR3 is TGTGCCATCAGTGTAAATAGCAATCAGCCCCAGCATTTT.

V usage is TRBV28 and J usage is TRBJ1-2, with TRBD1 matching 7 bases. Germline CDR1 MDHEN, CDR2 SYDVKM. The J segment lost 4 bases and the V segment lost 10 bases, leaving 12 bases of the junction unmatched. The CDR3 runs to 14 residues. The CDR3: CATPGTDSVYGYTF. The CDR3 coding sequence is TGTGCCACACCCGGGACAGATAGTGTCTATGGCTACACCTTC.

The rearrangement joins TRBV10-2 to TRBJ1-4, with D perhaps matching TRBD1 (5 bases). The CDR3 loop spans 17 amino acids. From germline, CDR1 is WSHSY and CDR2 SAAADI. With 6 bases removed from V and 8 bases from J, the gap between germline ends came to 25 bases. CDR3 loop: CASRPPFGTKEEEKLFF. The CDR3 coding sequence is TGCGCCAGCAGACCTCCTTTCGGGACTAAGGAGGAAGAAAAACTGTTTTTT.

The chain uses TRBV29-1 and TRBJ2-2, with a tentative D call TRBD2 (6 bases). Trimming removed 5 bases from V and 4 bases from J, with 8 bases in between. Germline values: CDR1 SQVTM, CDR2 ANQGSEA. This CDR3 comprises 12 residues. In DNA, the CDR3 is TGCAGCGTTAATAGCGGCACCGGGGAGCTGTTTTTT. This gives the protein CSVNSGTGELFF.